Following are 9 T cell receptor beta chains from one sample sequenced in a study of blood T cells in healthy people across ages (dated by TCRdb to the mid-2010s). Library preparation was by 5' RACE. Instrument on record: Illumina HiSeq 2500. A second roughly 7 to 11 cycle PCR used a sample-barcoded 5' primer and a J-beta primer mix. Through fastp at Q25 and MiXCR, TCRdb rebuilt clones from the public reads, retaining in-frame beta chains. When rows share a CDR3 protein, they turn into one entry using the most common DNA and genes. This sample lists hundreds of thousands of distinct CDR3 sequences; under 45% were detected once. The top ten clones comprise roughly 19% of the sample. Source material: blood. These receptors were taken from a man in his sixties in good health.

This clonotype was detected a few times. CDR3 DNA: TGTGCCAGCAGCCAGACGCTAACGGGACTAGCGGGCTCAGATACGCAGTATTTT. Its protein is CASSQTLTGLAGSDTQYF. The V call is TRBV4-2, the J call TRBJ2-3; 12 nucleotides match TRBD2. Germline assignment: CDR1 LGHNA and CDR2 YNFKEQ. Unmatched junction bases numbered 11, after V lost 3 bases and J lost 4 bases. The CDR3 runs to 18 residues.

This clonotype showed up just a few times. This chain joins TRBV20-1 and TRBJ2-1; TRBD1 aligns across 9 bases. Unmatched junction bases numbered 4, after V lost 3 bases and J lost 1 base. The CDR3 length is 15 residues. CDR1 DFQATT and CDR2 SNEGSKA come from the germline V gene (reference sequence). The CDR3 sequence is CSARAGTGSYNEQFF. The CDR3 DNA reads TGCAGTGCTAGGGCCGGGACAGGGTCCTACAATGAGCAGTTCTTC.

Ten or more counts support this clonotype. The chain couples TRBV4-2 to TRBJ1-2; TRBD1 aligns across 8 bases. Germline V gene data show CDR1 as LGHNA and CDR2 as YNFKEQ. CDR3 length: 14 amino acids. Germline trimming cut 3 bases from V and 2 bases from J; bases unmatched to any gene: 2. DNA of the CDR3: TGTGCCAGCAGCCAGACAGGGGCCAACTATGGCTACACCTTC. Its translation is CASSQTGANYGYTF.

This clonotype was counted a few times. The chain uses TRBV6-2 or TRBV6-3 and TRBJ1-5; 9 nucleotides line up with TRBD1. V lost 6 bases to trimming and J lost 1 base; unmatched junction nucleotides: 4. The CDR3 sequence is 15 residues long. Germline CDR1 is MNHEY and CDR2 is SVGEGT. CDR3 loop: CASRKTGGSNQPQHF. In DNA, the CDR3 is TGTGCCAGCAGGAAGACAGGGGGAAGCAATCAGCCCCAGCATTTT.

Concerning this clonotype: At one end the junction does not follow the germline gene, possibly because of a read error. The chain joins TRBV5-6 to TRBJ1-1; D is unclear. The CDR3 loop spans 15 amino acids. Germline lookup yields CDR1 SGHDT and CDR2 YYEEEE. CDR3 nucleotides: TGTGCCAGTAGCTTGGGTTTAGGCACGAACACTGAAGCTTTCTTT. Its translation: CASSLGLGTNTEAFF.

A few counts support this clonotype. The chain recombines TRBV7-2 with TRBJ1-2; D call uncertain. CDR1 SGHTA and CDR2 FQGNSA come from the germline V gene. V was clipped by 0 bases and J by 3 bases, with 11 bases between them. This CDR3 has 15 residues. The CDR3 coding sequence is TGTGCCAGCAGCTTAGCGTGGGGAAGTGACTATGGCTACACCTTC. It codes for CASSLAWGSDYGYTF.

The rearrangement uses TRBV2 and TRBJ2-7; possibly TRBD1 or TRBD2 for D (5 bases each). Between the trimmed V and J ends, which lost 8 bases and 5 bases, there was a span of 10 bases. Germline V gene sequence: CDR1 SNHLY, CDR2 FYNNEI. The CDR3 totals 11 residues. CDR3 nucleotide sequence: TGTGCCAGCGTCGGGGACCACGAGCAGTACTTC. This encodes CASVGDHEQYF. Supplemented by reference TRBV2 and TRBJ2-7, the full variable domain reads EPEVTQTPSHQVTQMGQEVILRCVPISNHLYFYWYRQILGQKVEFLVSFYNNEISEKSEIFDDQFSVERPDGSNFTLKIRSTKLEDSAMYFCASVGDHEQYFGPGTRLTVT.

CDR3 DNA sequence: TGTGCCAGCAGCTTAGGGCGGAACACAGATACGCAGTATTTT. It encodes CASSLGRNTDTQYF. This rearrangement joins TRBV7-9 to TRBJ2-3, with unresolved D. The CDR3 totals 14 residues. Trimming removed 1 base from V and 2 bases from J, with 7 bases in between. The germline gives CDR1 SEHNR, CDR2 FQNEAQ (reference sequence).

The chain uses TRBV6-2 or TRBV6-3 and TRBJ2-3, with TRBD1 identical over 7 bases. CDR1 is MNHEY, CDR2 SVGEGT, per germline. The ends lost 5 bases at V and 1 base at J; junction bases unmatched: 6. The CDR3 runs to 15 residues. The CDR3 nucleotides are TGTGCCAGCAGTCGACAGGGTCCCGGCACAGATACGCAGTATTTT. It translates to CASSRQGPGTDTQYF.